Sequencing of this T cell receptor beta chain was carried out in a study of beta chain features in type 1 diabetes. Germline CDR1 GTSNPN, CDR2 SVGIG (reference sequence). Germline trimming cut 0 bases from V and 9 bases from J; bases unmatched to any gene: 10. CDR3 length: 15 residues. Sequencing targeted expressed TCRB transcripts, as all isolated RNA had been reverse transcribed. Clones were sequenced by immunoSEQ multiplex PCR, and TCRdb holds only the in-frame ones, with some missing. The sample holds under 95,000 clones; 30% to 40% are singletons and the top ten take around 0.5%. The chain carries TRBV30 and TRBJ1-5, with 8 bases lining up with TRBD1. Material: stem cell memory CD4+ T cells from blood. The sequence came from a woman aged 18-30 years in good health. The chain's CDR3 is CAWSVSDRELSPQHF. In DNA form, the CDR3 reads TGTGCCTGGAGTGTTTCGGACAGGGAGCTTTCGCCCCAGCATTTT.